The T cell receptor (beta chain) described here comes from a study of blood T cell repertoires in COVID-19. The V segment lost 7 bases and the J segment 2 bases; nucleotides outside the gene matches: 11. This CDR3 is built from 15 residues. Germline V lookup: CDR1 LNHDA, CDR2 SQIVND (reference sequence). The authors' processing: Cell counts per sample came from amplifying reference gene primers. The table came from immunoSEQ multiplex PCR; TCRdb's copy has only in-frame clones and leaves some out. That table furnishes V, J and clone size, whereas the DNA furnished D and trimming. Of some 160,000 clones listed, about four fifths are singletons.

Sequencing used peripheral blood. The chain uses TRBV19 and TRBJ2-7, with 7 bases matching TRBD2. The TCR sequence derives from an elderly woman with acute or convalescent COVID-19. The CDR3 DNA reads TGTGCCAGTACCATGACTCGCGGGAGTACCTACGAGCAGTACTTC. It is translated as CASTMTRGSTYEQYF.